The 18 T cell receptor beta chains below were found in one sample sequenced in a study of control samples from healthy donors and cancer patients. The table came from immunoSEQ multiplex PCR; TCRdb's copy has only in-frame clones and leaves some out. The sample lists about 170,000 clones; around 94% were seen once. Sequencing input: blood. The receptors here all came from a woman aged 18-30 years in good health.

The chain has TRBV10-2 and TRBJ2-7, with a tentative D call TRBD1 (6 bases). Germline loops: CDR1 WSHSY, CDR2 SAAADI. The CDR3 sequence is 14 residues long. The V gene lost 8 bases and the J gene lost 2 bases, with 16 bases spanning the gap. The CDR3 nucleotides are TGCGCCAGCGTGGAAAGGGGGTTAACCTACGAGCAGTACTTC. It is translated as CASVERGLTYEQYF.

The rearrangement joins TRBV5-1 to TRBJ1-2; 9 bases align to TRBD1. The V segment lost 4 bases and the J segment 2 bases; nucleotides outside the gene matches: 6. The germline gives CDR1 SGHRS, CDR2 YFSETQ. The CDR3 runs 15 residues. For the CDR3, the DNA is TGCGCCAGCAGCCCACGGGACAGGGCAAACTATGGCTACACCTTC. Protein sequence: CASSPRDRANYGYTF. The full variable domain, with the rest looked up from reference TRBV5-1 and TRBJ1-2, is KAGVTQTPRYLIKTRGQQVTLSCSPISGHRSVSWYQQTPGQGLQFLFEYFSETQRNKGNFPGRFSGRQFSNSRSEMNVSTLELGDSALYLCASSPRDRANYGYTFGSGTRLTVV.

The rearrangement links TRBV18 to TRBJ2-1; 9 bases fit TRBD2. The J segment lost 6 bases and the V segment lost 1 base, leaving 7 bases of the junction unmatched. Per the germline V gene, CDR1 is KGHSH and CDR2 is LQKENI. The CDR3 contains 16 residues. The CDR3 DNA reads TGTGCCAGCTCACCACTATCGACTAGCGGCCTCAATGAGCAGTTCTTC. It encodes CASSPLSTSGLNEQFF.

This clone was detected a few times. V is TRBV15 and J is TRBJ1-2; maybe TRBD1 (6 bases). The CDR3 runs 14 residues. Germline V CDR1 and CDR2: LNHNV, YYDKDF (reference sequence). Trimming shortened V by 4 bases and J by 4 bases, and 13 bases separated the two germline ends. The CDR3 bases are TGTGCCACCAGCACCCGGACAGCCCCCTATGGCTACACCTTC. Residues: CATSTRTAPYGYTF.

The rearrangement joins TRBV19 to TRBJ1-1; 9 bases are a match to TRBD1. Unmatched junction bases numbered 3, after V lost 4 bases and J lost 0 bases. The CDR3 is made up of 15 amino acids. The germline gives CDR1 LNHDA, CDR2 SQIVND (reference sequence). CDR3 DNA sequence: TGTGCCAGTAGTACGACAGGGGGATTGAACACTGAAGCTTTCTTT. Translated: CASSTTGGLNTEAFF.

The chain uses TRBV10-3 and TRBJ2-1; 9 nucleotides agree with TRBD1. After removal of 6 bases from V and 5 bases from J, the junction contained 2 bases not matched to a gene. The CDR3 is made up of 13 amino acids. Looked up from germline, CDR1 is ENHRY and CDR2 is SYGVKD. CDR3 DNA sequence: TGTGCCATCAGGGACAGGGGAGACAATGAGCAGTTCTTC. Protein sequence: CAIRDRGDNEQFF.

This chain joins TRBV19 and TRBJ1-2, with TRBD1 as a possible D gene (6 bases). Germline CDR1 reads LNHDA; CDR2 reads SQIVND (reference sequence). This CDR3 has 17 residues. V lost 4 bases and J 3 bases, leaving 21 bases between the germline ends. For the CDR3, the DNA is TGTGCCAGTAGTAGAGGGGGGGCAGGGGATCGTCACTATGGCTACACCTTC. Translation: CASSRGGAGDRHYGYTF. Complete variable domain (other parts from reference TRBV19 and TRBJ1-2): DGGITQSPKYLFRKEGQNVTLSCEQNLNHDAMYWYRQDPGQGLRLIYYSQIVNDFQKGDIAEGYSVSREKKESFPLTVTSAQKNPTAFYLCASSRGGAGDRHYGYTFGSGTRLTVV.

The rearrangement uses TRBV27 and TRBJ1-1; no definite D call. CDR3 size: 13 residues. Germline CDR1 and CDR2: MNHEY and SMNVEV (reference sequence). V lost 3 bases and J lost 2, with 7 bases in between. This chain's CDR3 is CASSLLVNTEAFF. The CDR3 DNA is TGTGCCAGCAGTTTGTTAGTTAACACTGAAGCTTTCTTT.

A single count supports this clone. The rearrangement uses TRBV12-3 or TRBV12-4 and TRBJ2-3; D gene ambiguous. The V end lost 2 bases, the J end lost 4 bases, and 4 bases lay between the germline ends. The CDR3 totals 12 residues. This CDR3 reads CASSLKADTQYF. As DNA, the CDR3 is TGTGCCAGCAGTTTAAAAGCAGATACGCAGTATTTT.

V gene TRBV27 combines with J gene TRBJ2-7, with 15 nucleotides matching TRBD2. The germline V gene encodes CDR1 MNHEY and CDR2 SMNVEV (reference sequence). The CDR3 loop spans 15 amino acids. With 6 bases clipped from V and 2 bases from J, the junction kept 2 bases outside the gene matches. This CDR3 is CASSRTSGGAYEQYF. CDR3 nucleotides: TGTGCCAGCAGCCGGACTAGCGGGGGGGCCTACGAGCAGTACTTC.

The chain carries TRBV2 and TRBJ1-6; no reliable D call. The germline V and J ends were trimmed by 3 bases and 10 bases, with 10 bases remaining between them. The CDR3 is 13 residues long. CDR1 is SNHLY and CDR2 is FYNNEI in the germline V gene. The CDR3 protein is CASSDPRESPLHF. The CDR3 coding sequence is TGTGCCAGCAGTGATCCGAGGGAATCACCCCTCCACTTT.

The chain is built from TRBV9 and TRBJ2-2, with 8 bases aligning to TRBD1. The CDR3 covers 15 residues. Germline trimming cut 3 bases from V and 6 bases from J; bases unmatched to any gene: 7. CDR1 SGDLS and CDR2 YYNGEE come from the germline V gene. DNA of the CDR3: TGTGCCAGCAGCGCAAGACAGGGGAAGGCCGGGGAGCTGTTTTTT. This translates into CASSARQGKAGELFF.

The chain has TRBV24-1 and TRBJ1-2; the D is unclear. V lost 9 bases, J lost 3 bases, and 10 bases lay in between. CDR3 length: 12 residues. Germline V lookup: CDR1 KGHDR, CDR2 SFDVKD. The CDR3 nucleotides are TGTGCCACCCCCAGCGATTACTATGGCTACACCTTC. It yields the protein CATPSDYYGYTF.

This chain uses TRBV29-1 with TRBJ1-5; 8 nucleotides align to TRBD1. CDR1 is SQVTM and CDR2 is ANQGSEA in the germline V gene. The CDR3 has 14 residues. The junction had 8 bases not matched to a gene; V was cut back by 7 bases and J by 3 bases. CDR3 protein: CSASSTGVNQPQHF. CDR3 in DNA: TGCAGCGCCTCATCGACAGGGGTCAATCAGCCCCAGCATTTT.

The table lists this clone with a few counts. The chain joins TRBV7-2 to TRBJ2-7, with D perhaps being TRBD1 or TRBD2 (6 bases each). V lost 5 bases and J lost 5, with 16 bases in between. Looked up from germline, CDR1 is SGHTA and CDR2 is FQGNSA. The CDR3 covers 14 residues. CDR3 DNA: TGTGCCAGCAGCAGGCCAGGGGCGGGGAACGAGCAGTACTTC. This sequence encodes CASSRPGAGNEQYF.

The gene calls are TRBV5-3 and TRBJ1-1; possibly TRBD1 for D (5 bases). TRBV5-3 is designated an ORF whose function remains uncertain. The CDR3 is made up of 13 amino acids. Trimming cost V 4 bases and J 4 bases, with 11 bases left between them. CDR3 amino acids: CARSEGVSTEAFF. The CDR3 DNA reads TGTGCCAGAAGCGAAGGGGTAAGCACTGAAGCTTTCTTT.

In its sample, this clone was seen once. The CDR3 nucleotides read TGCGCCAGCAGCTTGGAGGGACAGGCAAAGTTCTTC. It encodes CASSLEGQAKFF. V and J are TRBV5-1 and TRBJ2-1; the match to TRBD1 covers 8 bases. CDR1 and CDR2 from the germline V gene are SGHRS and YFSETQ. The CDR3 loop spans 12 amino acids. The ends lost 0 bases at V and 14 bases at J; junction bases unmatched: 4.

The genes are TRBV5-5 and TRBJ2-3; no firm D call. Trimming shortened V by 0 bases and J by 0 bases, and 5 bases separated the two germline ends. Per germline, CDR1 SGHKS and CDR2 YYEKEE (reference sequence). The CDR3 extends over 14 amino acids. The CDR3 DNA reads as TGTGCCAGCAGCTTGGATGGCAGCACAGATACGCAGTATTTT. Its translation is CASSLDGSTDTQYF.